Sequencing of this T cell receptor beta chain was carried out in a study of blood T cells in healthy people across ages (dated by TCRdb to between 2015 and 2017). About the investigation overall: Template switching captured roughly one uniquely barcoded TCR beta cDNA molecule per two T cells in model experiments. Age-related changes in TCR beta repertoire diversity were measured in the study by deep sequencing normalized with unique cDNA molecular identifiers. The donors were divided into four age groups: young (average 16 years), middle-aged (over 35), aged (about 60) and long-lived (more than 75). To avoid experimental bias, donors of different ages were distributed randomly across sequencing lanes. Two additional independent replicas of 1 million unique cDNA reads from the same blood draw were analyzed for two donors (one aged 18 to 29 and one aged 80 or older).

The CDR3 spans 13 residues, from the cysteine through the phenylalanine. Left in the record is the CDR3 DNA by itself, 39 bases read in frame from the first base. Overall results and qualifications from the work: As age increased, observed TCR beta diversity per million T cells dropped in a roughly linear way, and a significant reduction was already evident by age about 40. Because profiling used bulk unsorted PBMCs, naive and antigen-experienced compartments could not be compared conclusively. A strong correlation was found between observed TCR beta diversity and the percentage of naive T cells measured by flow cytometry. The long-lived group showed more naive CD4+ T cells, fewer expanded clones and increased TCR diversity than the aged group, suggesting age selection. The CMV infection status of donors was not known, potentially confounding age-related changes in expanded clonotypes. Estimates of total diversity based on one million sequenced T cells were considered lower bounds and underestimates.

Details on this clonotype: No cognate antigen has been identified for it. Base-call qualities are not available, and no considerably larger clone is one nucleotide away.

The roughly 39 donors, aged about 6 to 100 years, were systemically healthy Caucasian individuals from Russia. Around 9.8 milliliters of peripheral blood were collected from each donor into EDTA-treated Vacutainer tubes. Ficoll-Paque density-gradient centrifugation was used to isolate PBMCs, with at least 6.5 million per sample. Total RNA, at least 6 micrograms per sample, was extracted from PBMCs with Trizol reagent. For every donor, flow cytometry on a PBMC aliquot measured the percentage of naive CD45RAhigh/CD27high T cells. Library construction relied on 5' RACE. The data were produced on an Illumina HiSeq 2500. A second PCR of about 6 to 12 cycles was run with a J-beta primer mix and a sample-barcoded 5' primer. A unique molecular identifier was introduced onto each TCR beta cDNA molecule by a template-switch 5' adaptor carrying 12 random nucleotides. Each sample yielded at least 2.5 million CDR3-containing paired-end reads. All of the RNA was converted into first-strand cDNA using the Mint cDNA synthesis kit, with a TRBC-specific oligonucleotide serving as the primer. Following uracil-DNA glycosylase treatment, all cDNA underwent a first 18-cycle PCR with the universal primers M1SS and BC2_uni_R. Per the source publication's procedure: Each sample was normalized by randomly selecting 1 million high-quality reads, each carrying a distinct molecular identifier. Instead of being binned into consensus sequences, reads with shared molecular identifiers were discarded. MiTCR, run with a Q25 quality threshold and the strictest error-elimination algorithm, handled CDR3 identification, clonotype clustering and error correction. A nonparametric unseen species model using Euler transformation provided a lower-bound estimate of total TCR beta diversity. TCRdb reworked the public reads: Q25 trimming with fastp, MiXCR clone assembly, productive beta chains retained. Each CDR3 protein appears once, grouped with its most common genes and DNA. The V and J calls were not made by the authors but by TCRdb's processing. In all, the sample holds about 1.8 million distinct CDR3 sequences, and around 50% of those were seen once. Of the sample, roughly 2.1% is held by the ten largest clones.

The TCR was taken from a woman aged 35 to 49 in good health. Sequencing was carried out using blood. The chain links TRBV21-1 with TRBJ2-7; the table gives TRBD2 as D, unverified against the DNA. TRBV21-1 is given as a pseudogene. Here is the DNA: TGTGCCAGCAACCACCTAGCCTCCTACGAGCAGTACTTC. It translates to CASNHLASYEQYF.